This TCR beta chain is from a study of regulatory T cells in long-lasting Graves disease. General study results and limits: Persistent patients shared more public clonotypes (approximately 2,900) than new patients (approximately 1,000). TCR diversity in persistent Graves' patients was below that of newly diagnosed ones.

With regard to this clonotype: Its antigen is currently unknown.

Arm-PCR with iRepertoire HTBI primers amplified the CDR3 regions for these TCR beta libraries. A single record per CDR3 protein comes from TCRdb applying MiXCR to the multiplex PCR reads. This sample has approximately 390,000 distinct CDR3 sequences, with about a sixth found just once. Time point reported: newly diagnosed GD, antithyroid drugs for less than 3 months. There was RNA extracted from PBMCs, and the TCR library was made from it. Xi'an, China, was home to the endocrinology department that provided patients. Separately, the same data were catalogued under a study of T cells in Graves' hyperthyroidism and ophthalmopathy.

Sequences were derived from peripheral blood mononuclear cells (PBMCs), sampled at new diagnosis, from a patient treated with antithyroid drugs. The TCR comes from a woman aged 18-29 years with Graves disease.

The CDR3 spells CASSPGTGIGSQYF. In DNA, the CDR3 is TGTGCCAGCAGCCCAGGGACAGGGATCGGGTCCCAGTACTTC. The rearrangement links TRBV3-1 to TRBJ2-5; 9 nucleotides line up with TRBD1. Per the germline V gene, CDR1 is LGHDT and CDR2 is YNNKEL (reference sequence). CDR3 length: 14 residues. The V gene end was trimmed by 4 bases and the J gene end by 9 bases; junction bases not matched to a gene: 9.